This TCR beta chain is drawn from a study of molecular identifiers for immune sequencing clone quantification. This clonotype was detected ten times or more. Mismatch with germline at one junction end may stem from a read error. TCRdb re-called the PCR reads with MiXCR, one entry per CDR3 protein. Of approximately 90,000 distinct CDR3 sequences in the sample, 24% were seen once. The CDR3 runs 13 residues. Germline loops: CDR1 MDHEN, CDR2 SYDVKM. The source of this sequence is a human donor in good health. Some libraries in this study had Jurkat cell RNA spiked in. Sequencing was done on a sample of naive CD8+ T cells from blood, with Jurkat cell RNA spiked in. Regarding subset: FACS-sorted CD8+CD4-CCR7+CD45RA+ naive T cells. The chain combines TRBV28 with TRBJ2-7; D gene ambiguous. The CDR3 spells CASTLLDRPDVDF. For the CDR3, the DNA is TGTGCCAGCACCTTACTTGACCGTCCTGACGTGGACTTC.